The clone carrying this T cell receptor beta chain appeared once. Its antigen is undetermined. The V gene's germline CDR1 is LNHDA and CDR2 SQIVND (reference sequence). Trimming stripped 5 bases from V and 4 bases from J, with 18 bases between. The CDR3 length is 16 residues. Approximately 550 nanograms of biopsy DNA per sample underwent TCRB immunosequencing. The protocol was immunoSEQ multiplex PCR, while the TCRdb copy is restricted to in-frame clones and leaves out a portion. The profile shows fewer than 16,000 clones, roughly 78% of them singletons. This record comes from a study of T cell repertoires in ileal Crohn's disease. Whole-study results and caveats: Active smokers at surgery had more clonal expansions than non-smokers. Compared with CD4 T cells, sorted CD8 cells carried more expanded clones.

The receptor comes from an adult with Crohn's disease. The chain employs TRBV19 and TRBJ2-1; D might be TRBD2 (6 bases). What was sequenced was ileal tissue. CDR3 loop: CASSPNGPAGYNEQFF. The CDR3 nucleotides are TGTGCCAGTAGTCCCAACGGGCCGGCGGGGTACAATGAGCAGTTCTTC.